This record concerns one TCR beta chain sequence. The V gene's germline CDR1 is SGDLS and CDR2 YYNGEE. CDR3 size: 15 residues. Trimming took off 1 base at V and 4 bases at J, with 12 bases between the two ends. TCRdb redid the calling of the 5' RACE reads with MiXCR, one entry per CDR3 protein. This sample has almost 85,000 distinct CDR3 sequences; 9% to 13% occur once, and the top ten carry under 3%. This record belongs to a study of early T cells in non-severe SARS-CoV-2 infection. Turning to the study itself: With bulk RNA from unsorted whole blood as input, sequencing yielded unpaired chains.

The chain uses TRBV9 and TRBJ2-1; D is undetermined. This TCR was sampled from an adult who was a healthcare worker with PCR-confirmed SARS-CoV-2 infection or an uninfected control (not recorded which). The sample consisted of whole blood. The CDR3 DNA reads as TGTGCCAGCAGCGTAATAGGAGCGATTTACAATGAGCAGTTCTTC. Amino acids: CASSVIGAIYNEQFF. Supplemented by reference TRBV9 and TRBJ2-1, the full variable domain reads DSGVTQTPKHLITATGQRVTLRCSPRSGDLSVYWYQQSLDQGLQFLIQYYNGEERAKGNILERFSAQQFPDLHSELNLSSLELGDSALYFCASSVIGAIYNEQFFGPGTRLTVL.